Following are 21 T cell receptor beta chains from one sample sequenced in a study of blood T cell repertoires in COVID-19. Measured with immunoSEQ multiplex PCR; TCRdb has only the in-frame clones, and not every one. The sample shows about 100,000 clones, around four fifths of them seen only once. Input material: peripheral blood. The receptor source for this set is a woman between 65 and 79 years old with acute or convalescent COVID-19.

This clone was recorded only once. In DNA, the CDR3 is TGTGCCAGCAGCTTAAAGGGGCGACTAGCGGACAATGAGCAGTTCTTC. Translating it yields CASSLKGRLADNEQFF. The chain employs TRBV11-3 and TRBJ2-1, with 9 bases that match TRBD2. The CDR3 has 16 residues. The V and J ends lost 2 bases and 5 bases, in that order; junction bases with no gene match: 7. In germline, CDR1 is SGHNT, CDR2 YENEEA.

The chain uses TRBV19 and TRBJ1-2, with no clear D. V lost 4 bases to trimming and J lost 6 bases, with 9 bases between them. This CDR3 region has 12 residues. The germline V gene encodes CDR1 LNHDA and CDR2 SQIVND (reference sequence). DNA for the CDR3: TGTGCCAGTAGTAAACAGTATGATGGCTACACCTTC. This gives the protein CASSKQYDGYTF. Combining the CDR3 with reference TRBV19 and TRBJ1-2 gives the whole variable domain DGGITQSPKYLFRKEGQNVTLSCEQNLNHDAMYWYRQDPGQGLRLIYYSQIVNDFQKGDIAEGYSVSREKKESFPLTVTSAQKNPTAFYLCASSKQYDGYTFGSGTRLTVV.

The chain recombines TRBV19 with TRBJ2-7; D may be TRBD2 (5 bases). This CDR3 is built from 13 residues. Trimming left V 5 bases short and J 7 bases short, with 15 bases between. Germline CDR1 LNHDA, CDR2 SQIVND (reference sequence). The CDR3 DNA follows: TGTGCCAGTAGTCCGAGGGAAGTAAGAGAGCAGTACTTC. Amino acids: CASSPREVREQYF.

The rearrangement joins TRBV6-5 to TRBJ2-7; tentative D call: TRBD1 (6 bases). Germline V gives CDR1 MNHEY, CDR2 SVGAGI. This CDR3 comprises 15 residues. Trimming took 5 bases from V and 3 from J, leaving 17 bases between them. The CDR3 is CASSPLSGTNYEQYF. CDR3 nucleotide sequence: TGTGCCAGCAGTCCACTCTCCGGGACAAACTACGAGCAGTACTTC.

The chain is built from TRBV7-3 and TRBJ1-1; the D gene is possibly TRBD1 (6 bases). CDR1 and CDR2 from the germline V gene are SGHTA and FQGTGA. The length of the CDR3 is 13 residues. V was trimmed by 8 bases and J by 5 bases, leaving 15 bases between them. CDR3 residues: CASGLTGATEAFF. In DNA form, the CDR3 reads TGTGCCAGCGGCCTGACAGGAGCGACTGAAGCTTTCTTT. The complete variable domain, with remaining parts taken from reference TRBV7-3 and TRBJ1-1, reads GAGVSQTPSNKVTEKGKYVELRCDPISGHTALYWYRQSLGQGPEFLIYFQGTGAADDSGLPNDRFFAVRPEGSVSTLKIQRTERGDSAVYLCASGLTGATEAFFGQGTRLTVV.

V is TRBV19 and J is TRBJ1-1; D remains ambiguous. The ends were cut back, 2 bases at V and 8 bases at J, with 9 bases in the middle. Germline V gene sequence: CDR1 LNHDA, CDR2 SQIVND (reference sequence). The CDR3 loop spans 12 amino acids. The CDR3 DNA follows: TGTGCCAGTAGTATACATGGCAGGGAAGCTTTCTTT. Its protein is CASSIHGREAFF.

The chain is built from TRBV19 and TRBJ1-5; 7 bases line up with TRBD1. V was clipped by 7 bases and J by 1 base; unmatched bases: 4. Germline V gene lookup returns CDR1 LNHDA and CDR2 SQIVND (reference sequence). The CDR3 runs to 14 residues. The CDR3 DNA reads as TGTGCCAGTAACGACAGGGCGAGCAATCAGCCCCAGCATTTT. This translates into CASNDRASNQPQHF.

The CDR3 protein is CATSSPGGRGGTDTQYF. The CDR3 region has the DNA TGTGCCACCTCTTCCCCCGGTGGGCGGGGGGGTACAGATACGCAGTATTTT. The chain employs TRBV24-1 and TRBJ2-3, with 9 bases lining up with TRBD2. This CDR3 has 17 residues. The V gene end was trimmed by 9 bases and the J gene end by 3 bases; junction bases not matched to a gene: 15. CDR1 and CDR2 (germline): KGHDR, SFDVKD.

DNA for the CDR3: TGCGCCAGCAGCTGGAGGGGACAGGGCACTGAAGCTTTCTTT. Amino acids: CASSWRGQGTEAFF. The chain carries TRBV5-1 and TRBJ1-1; TRBD1 matches at 9 bases. The CDR3 is 14 residues long. Trimming removed 3 bases from V and 4 bases from J; junction bases left unmatched: 4. Per germline, CDR1 SGHRS and CDR2 YFSETQ. Full variable domain (outside the CDR3, taken from reference TRBV5-1 and TRBJ1-1): KAGVTQTPRYLIKTRGQQVTLSCSPISGHRSVSWYQQTPGQGLQFLFEYFSETQRNKGNFPGRFSGRQFSNSRSEMNVSTLELGDSALYLCASSWRGQGTEAFFGQGTRLTVV.

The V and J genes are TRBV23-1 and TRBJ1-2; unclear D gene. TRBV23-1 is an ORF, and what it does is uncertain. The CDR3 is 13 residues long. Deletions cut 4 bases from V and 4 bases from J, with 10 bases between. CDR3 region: CASSPPPFYGYTF. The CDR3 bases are TGCGCCAGCAGTCCCCCCCCTTTCTATGGCTACACCTTC.

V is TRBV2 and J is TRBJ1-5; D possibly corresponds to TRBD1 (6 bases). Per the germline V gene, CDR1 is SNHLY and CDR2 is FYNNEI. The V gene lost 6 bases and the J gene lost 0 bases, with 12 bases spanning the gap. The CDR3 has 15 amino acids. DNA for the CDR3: TGTGCCAGCAGGGCCGGGACATTTAGCAATCAGCCCCAGCATTTT. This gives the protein CASRAGTFSNQPQHF.

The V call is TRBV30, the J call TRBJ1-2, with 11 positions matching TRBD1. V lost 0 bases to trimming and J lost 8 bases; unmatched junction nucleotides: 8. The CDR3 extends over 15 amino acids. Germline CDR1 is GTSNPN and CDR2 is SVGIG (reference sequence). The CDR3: CAWSVKGQGVGGYTF. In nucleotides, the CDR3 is TGTGCCTGGAGTGTAAAGGGACAGGGGGTCGGCGGCTACACCTTC.

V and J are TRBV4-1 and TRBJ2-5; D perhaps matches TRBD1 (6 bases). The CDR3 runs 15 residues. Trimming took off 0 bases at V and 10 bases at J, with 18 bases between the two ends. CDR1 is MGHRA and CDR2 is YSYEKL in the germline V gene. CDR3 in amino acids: CASSQDPGQRADQYF. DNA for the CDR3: TGCGCCAGCAGCCAAGATCCGGGACAAAGAGCGGACCAGTACTTC.

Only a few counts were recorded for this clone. The CDR3 bases are TGTGCCAGCAGCCAAGGGACAGGGGCCGGTCAGCCCCAGCATTTT. Its translation is CASSQGTGAGQPQHF. The chain recombines TRBV3-1 (or the pseudogene TRBV3-2) with TRBJ1-5; 9 positions match TRBD1. Unmatched junction bases numbered 4, after V lost 1 base and J lost 6 bases. The CDR3 spans 15 residues. Germline lookup yields CDR1 LGHDT and CDR2 YNNKEL (reference sequence).

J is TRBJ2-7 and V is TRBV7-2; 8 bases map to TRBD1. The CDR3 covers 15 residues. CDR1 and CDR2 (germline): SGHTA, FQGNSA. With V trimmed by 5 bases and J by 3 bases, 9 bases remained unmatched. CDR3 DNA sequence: TGTGCCAGCAGCCTGGAGGGCAGGGGGCTCTACGAGCAGTACGTC. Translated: CASSLEGRGLYEQYV.

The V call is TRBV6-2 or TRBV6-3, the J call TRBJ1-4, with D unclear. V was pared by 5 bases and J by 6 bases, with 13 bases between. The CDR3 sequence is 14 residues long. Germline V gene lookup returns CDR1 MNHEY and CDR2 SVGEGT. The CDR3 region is CASSPDGRDEKLFF. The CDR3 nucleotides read TGTGCCAGCAGTCCGGACGGGAGGGATGAAAAACTGTTTTTT.

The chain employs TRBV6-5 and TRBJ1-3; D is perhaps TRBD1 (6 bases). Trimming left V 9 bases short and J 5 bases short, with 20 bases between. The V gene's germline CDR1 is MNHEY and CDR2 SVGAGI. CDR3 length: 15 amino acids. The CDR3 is CASTGEGGLRNTIYF. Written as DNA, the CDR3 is TGTGCCAGTACTGGGGAAGGGGGATTGAGAAACACCATATATTTT.

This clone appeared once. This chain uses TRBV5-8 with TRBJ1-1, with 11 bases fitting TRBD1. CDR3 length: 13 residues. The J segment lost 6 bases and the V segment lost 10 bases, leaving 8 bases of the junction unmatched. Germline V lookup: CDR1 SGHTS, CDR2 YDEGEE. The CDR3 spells CASRDRGIPEAFF. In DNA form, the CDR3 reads TGTGCCTCCCGGGACAGGGGGATACCTGAAGCTTTCTTT.

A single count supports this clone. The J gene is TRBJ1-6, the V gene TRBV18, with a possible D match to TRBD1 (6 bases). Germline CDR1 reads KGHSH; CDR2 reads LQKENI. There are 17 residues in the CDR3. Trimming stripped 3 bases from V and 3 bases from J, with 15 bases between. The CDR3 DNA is TGTGCCAGCTCACCCTATTACGGGGACAACTATAATTCACCCCTCCACTTT. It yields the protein CASSPYYGDNYNSPLHF.

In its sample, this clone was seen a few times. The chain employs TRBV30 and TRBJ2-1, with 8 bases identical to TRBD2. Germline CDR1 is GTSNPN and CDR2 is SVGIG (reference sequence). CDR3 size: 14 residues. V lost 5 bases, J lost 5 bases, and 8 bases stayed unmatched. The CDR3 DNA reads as TGTGCCTGGTCCCCGGGAGGGACTCACAATGAGCAGTTCTTC. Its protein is CAWSPGGTHNEQFF.

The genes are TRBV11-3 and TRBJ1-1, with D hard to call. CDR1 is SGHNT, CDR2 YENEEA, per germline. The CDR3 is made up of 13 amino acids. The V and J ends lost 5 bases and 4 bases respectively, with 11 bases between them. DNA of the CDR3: TGTGCCAGCAGCCCCCGGGGAGGCACTGAAGCTTTCTTT. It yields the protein CASSPRGGTEAFF.